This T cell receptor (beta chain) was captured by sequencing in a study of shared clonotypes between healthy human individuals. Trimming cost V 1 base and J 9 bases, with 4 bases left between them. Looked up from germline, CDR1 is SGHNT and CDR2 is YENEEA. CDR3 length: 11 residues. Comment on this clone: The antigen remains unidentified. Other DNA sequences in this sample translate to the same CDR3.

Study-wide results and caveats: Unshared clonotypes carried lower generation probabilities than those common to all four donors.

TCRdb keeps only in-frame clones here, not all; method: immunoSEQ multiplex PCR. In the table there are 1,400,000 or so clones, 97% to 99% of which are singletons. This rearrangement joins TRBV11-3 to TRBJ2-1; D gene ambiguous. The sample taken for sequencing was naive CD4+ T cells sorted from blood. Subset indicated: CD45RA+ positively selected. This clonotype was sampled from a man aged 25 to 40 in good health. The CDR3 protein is CASSLGGEQFF. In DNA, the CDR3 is TGTGCCAGCAGCTTAGGGGGTGAGCAGTTCTTC. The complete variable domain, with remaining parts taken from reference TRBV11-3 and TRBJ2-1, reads EAGVVQSPRYKIIEKKQPVAFWCNPISGHNTLYWYLQNLGQGPELLIRYENEEAVDDSQLPKDRFSAERLKGVDSTLKIQPAELGDSAVYLCASSLGGEQFFGPGTRLTVL.